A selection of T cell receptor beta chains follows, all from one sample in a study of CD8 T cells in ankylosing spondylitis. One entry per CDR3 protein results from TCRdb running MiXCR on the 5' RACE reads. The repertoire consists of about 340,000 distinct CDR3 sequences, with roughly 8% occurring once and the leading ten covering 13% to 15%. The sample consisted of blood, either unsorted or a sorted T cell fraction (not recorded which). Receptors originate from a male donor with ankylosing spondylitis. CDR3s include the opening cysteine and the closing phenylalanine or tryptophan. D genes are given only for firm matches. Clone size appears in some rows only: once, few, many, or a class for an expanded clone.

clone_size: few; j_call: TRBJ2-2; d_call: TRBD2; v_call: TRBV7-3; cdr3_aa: CASSSGLGVTGELFF; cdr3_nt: TGTGCCAGCAGCTCGGGACTAGGGGTCACCGGGGAGCTGTTTTTT
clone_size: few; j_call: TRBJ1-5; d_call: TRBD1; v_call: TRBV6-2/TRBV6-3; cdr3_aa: CASSRRQGHGNQPQHF; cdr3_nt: TGTGCCAGCAGTCGCCGACAGGGTCACGGCAATCAGCCCCAGCATTTT
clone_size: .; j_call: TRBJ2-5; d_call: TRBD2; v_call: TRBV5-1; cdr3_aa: CASSQRTSGTRETQYF; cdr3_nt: TGCGCCAGCAGCCAGAGGACTAGCGGGACGCGGGAGACCCAGTACTTC
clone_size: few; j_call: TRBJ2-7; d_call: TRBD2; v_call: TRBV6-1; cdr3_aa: CASTPGVRRGAYEQYF; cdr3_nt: TGTGCCAGCACCCCTGGGGTGAGGCGGGGGGCCTACGAGCAGTACTTC
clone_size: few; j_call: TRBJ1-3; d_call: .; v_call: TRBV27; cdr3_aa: CASGPAGTGNTIYF; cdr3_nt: TGTGCCAGCGGCCCCGCGGGCACTGGAAACACCATATATTTT
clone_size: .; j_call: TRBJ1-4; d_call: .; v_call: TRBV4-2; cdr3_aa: CASSQGGAGREKLFF; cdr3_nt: TGTGCCAGCAGCCAAGGTGGGGCAGGTCGTGAAAAACTGTTTTTT
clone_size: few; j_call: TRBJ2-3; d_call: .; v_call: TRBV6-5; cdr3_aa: CASSYSTGAVDTQYF; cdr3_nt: TGTGCCAGCAGTTACTCGACGGGAGCCGTAGATACGCAGTATTTT
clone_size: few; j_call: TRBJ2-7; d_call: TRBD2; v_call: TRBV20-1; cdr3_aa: CSGALAGFSYEQYF; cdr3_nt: TGCAGTGGTGCCCTAGCGGGCTTCTCCTACGAGCAGTACTTC
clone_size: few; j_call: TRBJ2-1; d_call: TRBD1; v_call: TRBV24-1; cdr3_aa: CATSDPGQGGFDEQFF; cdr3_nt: TGTGCCACCAGTGACCCGGGACAGGGGGGATTCGATGAGCAGTTCTTC
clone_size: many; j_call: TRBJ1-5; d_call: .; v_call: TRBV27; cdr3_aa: CASSLNRGNQPQHF; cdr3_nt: TGTGCCAGCAGTTTAAACAGGGGCAATCAGCCCCAGCATTTT
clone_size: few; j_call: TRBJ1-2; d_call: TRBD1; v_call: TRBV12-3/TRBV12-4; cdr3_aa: CASSIQGVGYTF; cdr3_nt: TGTGCCAGCAGTATCCAGGGGGTTGGCTACACCTTC
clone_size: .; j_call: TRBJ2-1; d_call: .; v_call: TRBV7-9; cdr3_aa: CASRRIQGQYFYNEQFF; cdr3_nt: TGTGCCAGCAGGAGGATTCAGGGACAATATTTTTACAATGAGCAGTTCTTC
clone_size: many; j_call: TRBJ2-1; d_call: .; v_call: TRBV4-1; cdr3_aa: CASSQSTGDSYNEQFF; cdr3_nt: TGCGCCAGCAGCCAATCGACCGGGGACTCCTACAATGAGCAGTTCTTC
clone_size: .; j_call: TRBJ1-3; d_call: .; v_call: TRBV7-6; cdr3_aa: CASSLGTVTSGNTIYF; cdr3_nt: TGTGCCAGCAGCTTAGGGACGGTGACCTCTGGAAACACCATATATTTT
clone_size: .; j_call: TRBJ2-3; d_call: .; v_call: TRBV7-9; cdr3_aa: CASSLSLTDTDTQYF; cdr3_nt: TGTGCCAGCAGCTTAAGCCTAACTGACACAGATACGCAGTATTTT
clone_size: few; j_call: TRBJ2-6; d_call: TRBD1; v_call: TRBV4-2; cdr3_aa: CASSSDRGTGANVLTF; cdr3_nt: TGTGCCAGCAGCTCCGACAGGGGGACTGGGGCCAACGTCCTGACTTTC
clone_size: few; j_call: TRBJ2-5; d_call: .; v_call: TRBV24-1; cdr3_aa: CATSSSRGETQYF; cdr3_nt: TGTGCCACCAGTTCGTCCAGGGGTGAGACCCAGTACTTC
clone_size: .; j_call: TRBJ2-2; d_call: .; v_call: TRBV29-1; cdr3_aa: CSVEGGRMGTHGTGELFF; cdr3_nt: TGCAGCGTTGAAGGGGGAAGGATGGGTACCCATGGCACCGGGGAGCTGTTTTTT
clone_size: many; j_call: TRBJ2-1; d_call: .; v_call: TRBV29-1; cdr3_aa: CSVEPPGNEQFF; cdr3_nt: TGCAGCGTTGAGCCACCGGGCAATGAGCAGTTCTTC
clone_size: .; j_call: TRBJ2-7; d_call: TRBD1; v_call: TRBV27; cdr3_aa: CAIRTGLDEQYF; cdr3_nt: TGTGCCATCAGGACAGGGCTCGACGAGCAGTACTTC
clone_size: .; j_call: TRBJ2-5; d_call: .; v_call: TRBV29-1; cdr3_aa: CSVVGGTWGETQYF; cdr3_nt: TGCAGCGTTGTGGGGGGTACTTGGGGGGAAACCCAGTACTTC
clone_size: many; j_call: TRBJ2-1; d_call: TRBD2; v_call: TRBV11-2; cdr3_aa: CASSLVSGSNEQFF; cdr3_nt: TGTGCCAGCAGCTTAGTTAGCGGGAGCAATGAGCAGTTCTTC
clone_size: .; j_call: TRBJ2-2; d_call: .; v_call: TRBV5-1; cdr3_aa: CASSLWQPGTGELFF; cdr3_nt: TGCGCCAGCAGCTTGTGGCAGCCAGGCACCGGGGAGCTGTTTTTT
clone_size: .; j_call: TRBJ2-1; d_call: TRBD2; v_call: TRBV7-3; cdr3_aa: CASQTGPLAVCSSYNEQFF; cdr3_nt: TGTGCCAGCCAAACCGGTCCCCTAGCGGTTTGTAGCTCCTACAATGAGCAGTTCTTC
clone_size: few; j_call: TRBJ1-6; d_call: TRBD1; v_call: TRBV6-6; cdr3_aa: CASSNRQGSPLHF; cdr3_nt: TGTGCCAGCAGTAACCGACAGGGTTCACCCCTCCACTTT